The T cell receptor beta chain under discussion was sequenced for a study of blood T cell repertoires in COVID-19. In germline, CDR1 is SGHAT, CDR2 FQNNGV. The CDR3 has 15 residues. After removal of 5 bases from V and 0 bases from J, the junction contained 5 bases not matched to a gene. Method: immunoSEQ multiplex PCR; TCRdb's copy keeps in-frame clones and lacks some. The repertoire has some 180,000 clones, around 87% of them found once; the top ten carry 0.62%. The chain joins TRBV11-2 to TRBJ1-1; TRBD1 agrees at 8 bases. The sample taken for sequencing was peripheral blood. This TCR was recovered from a man between 45 and 60 years old with acute or convalescent COVID-19. CDR3 protein: CASSTRQGLNTEAFF. CDR3 coding DNA: TGTGCCAGCAGCACCCGACAGGGGTTGAACACTGAAGCTTTCTTT.